One and the same sample provided the 13 T cell receptor beta chains below, sequenced in a study of blood T cell repertoires in COVID-19. Profiling relied on immunoSEQ multiplex PCR, and the TCRdb table lists in-frame clones only, not all of them. Of tens of thousands of clones listed, approximately 84% were seen once; the top ten hold around 12%. Specimen: peripheral blood. The receptors shown here come from a human donor in a cohort sampled during active COVID-19.

The J gene is TRBJ1-1, the V gene TRBV18; unclear D gene. Germline CDR1 and CDR2: KGHSH and LQKENI. The length of the CDR3 is 17 residues. Trimming removed 2 bases at V and 1 base at J, with 17 bases between. The CDR3 sequence: CASSPSSTRVQNTEAFF. The CDR3 DNA is TGTGCCAGCTCACCATCTTCAACGAGGGTACAGAACACTGAAGCTTTCTTT.

This clone was observed once. The V and J genes are TRBV27 and TRBJ2-1; D gene unclear. CDR1 MNHEY and CDR2 SMNVEV come from the germline V gene (reference sequence). V dropped 4 bases and J dropped 10 bases, with 8 bases sitting between them. The CDR3 consists of 11 residues. The CDR3 reads CASSYLGEQFF. In nucleotides, the CDR3 is TGTGCCAGCAGTTACCTCGGGGAGCAGTTCTTC.

CDR3 loop: CASSSLLNNEQFF. CDR3 coding DNA: TGTGCCAGCAGCTCACTCCTGAACAATGAGCAGTTCTTC. This rearrangement joins TRBV11-2 to TRBJ2-1, with unresolved D. The CDR3 consists of 13 residues. CDR1 is SGHAT and CDR2 is FQNNGV in the germline V gene. Between the trimmed V and J ends, which lost 4 bases and 5 bases, there was a span of 9 bases.

The chain has TRBV6-5 and TRBJ2-7; maybe TRBD2 (5 bases). V was cut by 2 bases and J by 6 bases, with 14 bases left in between. Germline CDR1 and CDR2: MNHEY and SVGAGI. CDR3 length equals 14 residues. For the CDR3, the DNA is TGTGCCAGCAGTTACCTGGGAGTTACCGGCGAGCAGTACTTC. Its protein product is CASSYLGVTGEQYF.

J is TRBJ2-1 and V is TRBV5-1; unclear D gene. Per germline, CDR1 SGHRS and CDR2 YFSETQ. The length of the CDR3 is 13 residues. V lost 0 bases and J 5 bases, leaving 6 bases between the germline ends. Written as DNA, the CDR3 is TGCGCCAGCAGCTTGGGCAGGCACAATGAGCAGTTCTTC. Residues: CASSLGRHNEQFF.

The V and J genes are TRBV4-2 and TRBJ2-3, with 7 bases that match TRBD2. The CDR3 loop spans 17 amino acids. Trimming cost V 1 base and J 1 base; bases outside gene matches: 8. The germline CDR1 and CDR2 sequences are LGHNA and YNFKEQ. The CDR3: CASSQAPGGGGTDTQYF. In DNA form, the CDR3 reads TGTGCCAGCAGCCAAGCCCCCGGCGGGGGTGGCACAGATACGCAGTATTTT.

J is TRBJ2-3 and V is TRBV7-9; D gene unclear. From germline, CDR1 is SEHNR and CDR2 FQNEAQ (reference sequence). V was cut by 6 bases and J by 4 bases, with 26 bases left in between. The CDR3 runs to 18 residues. The CDR3 here is CASRVGPSGPSFPDTQYF. The CDR3 nucleotides are TGTGCCAGCAGGGTTGGCCCGTCGGGTCCTAGTTTCCCAGATACGCAGTATTTT.

The rearrangement uses TRBV30 and TRBJ1-2; D ambiguous. Deletions cut 0 bases from V and 7 bases from J, with 6 bases between. CDR3 length: 11 residues. Germline V CDR1 and CDR2: GTSNPN, SVGIG (reference sequence). The CDR3: CAWSVVSGYTF. The CDR3 region has the DNA TGTGCCTGGAGTGTAGTGAGTGGCTACACCTTC.

The chain uses TRBV19 and TRBJ2-3; 7 nucleotides line up with TRBD1. Trimming removed 6 bases from V and 0 bases from J; junction bases left unmatched: 6. This CDR3 contains 15 residues. Germline-derived CDR1 and CDR2 are LNHDA and SQIVND (reference sequence). The CDR3 coding sequence is TGTGCCAGTAGGGTACAGGGGTCCAGCACAGATACGCAGTATTTT. Translation gives CASRVQGSSTDTQYF. Based on the CDR3 plus reference TRBV19 and TRBJ2-3, the full variable domain is DGGITQSPKYLFRKEGQNVTLSCEQNLNHDAMYWYRQDPGQGLRLIYYSQIVNDFQKGDIAEGYSVSREKKESFPLTVTSAQKNPTAFYLCASRVQGSSTDTQYFGPGTRLTVL.

This chain links TRBV3-1 (or the pseudogene TRBV3-2) with TRBJ2-3; D may be TRBD2 (6 bases). V lost 0 bases and J 2 bases, leaving 12 bases between the germline ends. The CDR3 has 16 amino acids. Germline V gene lookup returns CDR1 LGHDT and CDR2 YNNKEL (reference sequence). CDR3 coding DNA: TGTGCCAGCAGCCAAGACGGCGCGGGAAACACAGATACGCAGTATTTT. As protein: CASSQDGAGNTDTQYF.

The V and J genes are TRBV3-1 (or the pseudogene TRBV3-2) and TRBJ2-7; 11 nucleotides match TRBD2. Germline assignment: CDR1 LGHDT and CDR2 YNNKEL (reference sequence). This CDR3 comprises 15 residues. The V and J ends lost 6 bases and 5 bases, in that order; junction bases with no gene match: 9. This chain's CDR3 is CASRPTGTSGDEQYF. CDR3 nucleotides: TGTGCCAGCAGACCCACCGGGACTAGCGGAGACGAGCAGTACTTC.

V usage is TRBV6-1 and J usage is TRBJ2-3, with D perhaps TRBD2 (5 bases). The V gene's germline CDR1 is MNHNS and CDR2 SASEGT. The CDR3 extends over 15 amino acids. The ends were cut back, 2 bases at V and 2 bases at J, with 11 bases in the middle. CDR3 DNA: TGTGCCAGCAGTGAACCCGGGGAGATCACAGATACGCAGTATTTT. It is translated as CASSEPGEITDTQYF.

This chain links TRBV5-4 with TRBJ1-5, with TRBD1 identical over 8 bases. CDR3 length: 17 amino acids. Trimming removed 4 bases from V and 0 bases from J; junction bases left unmatched: 9. Germline V CDR1 and CDR2: SGHNT, YYREEE (reference sequence). The CDR3 loop is CASSKSSGGLSNQPQHF. The CDR3 region has the DNA TGTGCCAGCAGCAAGAGTTCAGGGGGCCTTAGCAATCAGCCCCAGCATTTT.